The 18 T cell receptor beta chains listed next were all sequenced from one sample in a study of shared clonotypes between healthy human individuals. Clones were sequenced by immunoSEQ multiplex PCR, and TCRdb holds only the in-frame ones, with some missing. Here the sample spans 900,000 to 1,200,000 clones, 75% to 80% being singletons. Material: memory CD4+ T cells from PBMCs. Subset in this sample: CD45RA-negative fraction. The source is a young man in good health. Some clones in this sample may be carry-over from other donors' samples.

Concerning this clone: It is likely a read error: a sequence one base away is far more abundant. V usage is TRBV7-9 and J usage is TRBJ1-2; perhaps TRBD1 as D (5 bases). The CDR3 length is 12 residues. Germline CDR1 SEHNR, CDR2 FQNEAQ (reference sequence). As DNA, the CDR3 is TGTGCCAGCAGGGGTAGGACACCTGGCTGCACCTTC. Protein: CASRGRTPGCTF.

This chain joins TRBV7-3 and TRBJ2-7; D gene unclear. Trimming shortened V by 2 bases and J by 4 bases, and 9 bases separated the two germline ends. The CDR3 is 13 amino acids. Germline V gene data show CDR1 as SGHTA and CDR2 as FQGTGA. The CDR3 loop is CASSLSEGYEQYF. The CDR3 DNA sequence: TGTGCCAGCAGCTTATCGGAAGGTTACGAGCAGTACTTC.

V and J are TRBV7-9 and TRBJ2-7; no firm D call. With 1 base removed from V and 7 bases from J, the gap between germline ends came to 14 bases. From germline, CDR1 is SEHNR and CDR2 FQNEAQ (reference sequence). CDR3 length: 14 residues. CDR3 nucleotide sequence: TGTGCCAGCAGCTTAGAGGCACGCGTTAAGGAGCAGTACTTC. Protein product: CASSLEARVKEQYF.

The V gene is TRBV27, the J gene TRBJ2-7, with unresolved D. The CDR3 contains 14 residues. Per germline, CDR1 MNHEY and CDR2 SMNVEV (reference sequence). V was trimmed by 4 bases and J by 1 base, leaving 11 bases between them. The DNA of the CDR3 is TGTGCCAGCAGTTACAAGGACGGGTCCTACGAGCAGTACTTC. Protein: CASSYKDGSYEQYF.

Turning to this clone: In the same sample, other DNA sequences code for this CDR3. The DNA for the CDR3 is TGTGCCAGCAGCTTAACAAGGGAAGAGACCCAGTACTTC. Its protein is CASSLTREETQYF. This rearrangement joins TRBV7-2 to TRBJ2-5, with D unresolved. The V gene lost 2 bases and the J gene lost 3 bases, with 7 bases spanning the gap. This CDR3 contains 13 residues. CDR1 and CDR2 from the germline V gene are SGHTA and FQGNSA. Using reference TRBV7-2 and TRBJ2-5 for the parts outside the CDR3, the full variable domain is GAGVSQSPSNKVTEKGKDVELRCDPISGHTALYWYRQSLGQGLEFLIYFQGNSAPDKSGLPSDRFSAERTGGSVSTLTIQRTQQEDSAVYLCASSLTREETQYFGPGTRLLVL.

V and J are TRBV4-3 and TRBJ1-3; D remains ambiguous. Trimming removed 4 bases from V and 0 bases from J, with 16 bases in between. The CDR3 consists of 17 residues. Germline CDR1 LGHNA, CDR2 YSLEER. As DNA, the CDR3 is TGCGCCAGCAGCCTCCAAACCCTCACGAGCTCTGGAAACACCATATATTTT. As protein: CASSLQTLTSSGNTIYF.

V is TRBV29-1 and J is TRBJ1-1; no clear D. The length of the CDR3 is 14 residues. The germline V gene encodes CDR1 SQVTM and CDR2 ANQGSEA. The germline V and J ends were trimmed by 1 base and 4 bases, with 13 bases remaining between them. CDR3 in amino acids: CSVEAGIRTTEAFF. Written as DNA, the CDR3 is TGCAGCGTTGAAGCGGGAATTAGGACCACTGAAGCTTTCTTT. Full variable domain (remainder filled in from reference TRBV29-1 and TRBJ1-1): SAVISQKPSRDICQRGTSLTIQCQVDSQVTMMFWYRQQPGQSLTLIATANQGSEATYESGFVIDKFPISRPNLTFSTLTVSNMSPEDSSIYLCSVEAGIRTTEAFFGQGTRLTVV.

The V gene is TRBV11-2, the J gene TRBJ1-4; D call uncertain. This CDR3 is built from 14 residues. With 5 bases removed from V and 4 bases from J, the gap between germline ends came to 11 bases. Germline lookup yields CDR1 SGHAT and CDR2 FQNNGV. DNA of the CDR3: TGTGCCAGCAGCCCCCGGGCCTTTAATGAAAAACTGTTTTTT. This gives the protein CASSPRAFNEKLFF.

The chain couples TRBV5-1 to TRBJ2-2; D is unclear. In germline, CDR1 is SGHRS, CDR2 YFSETQ. The V and J ends lost 0 bases and 5 bases respectively, with 11 bases between them. The CDR3 covers 15 residues. The CDR3 here is CASSLEGPRTGELFF. The DNA for the CDR3 is TGCGCCAGCAGCTTGGAAGGCCCCAGGACCGGGGAGCTGTTTTTT. The complete variable domain, with remaining parts taken from reference TRBV5-1 and TRBJ2-2, reads KAGVTQTPRYLIKTRGQQVTLSCSPISGHRSVSWYQQTPGQGLQFLFEYFSETQRNKGNFPGRFSGRQFSNSRSEMNVSTLELGDSALYLCASSLEGPRTGELFFGEGSRLTVL.

V and J are TRBV4-1 and TRBJ2-2, with D perhaps assigned TRBD1 or TRBD2 (6 bases each). Looked up from germline, CDR1 is MGHRA and CDR2 is YSYEKL. Trimming removed 0 bases from V and 5 bases from J, with 19 bases in between. This CDR3 contains 18 residues. CDR3 amino acids: CASSQDPGALSRTGELFF. Here the CDR3 DNA reads TGCGCCAGCAGCCAAGATCCGGGGGCGCTCTCACGGACCGGGGAGCTGTTTTTT.

V gene TRBV19 combines with J gene TRBJ1-4; 12 bases agree with TRBD1. This CDR3 contains 17 residues. With 5 bases clipped from V and 6 bases from J, the junction kept 10 bases outside the gene matches. Germline CDR1 is LNHDA and CDR2 is SQIVND (reference sequence). The CDR3 DNA reads TGTGCCAGTAGTGTAACGGGACAGGGGGCCCCGGATGAAAAACTGTTTTTT. It specifies CASSVTGQGAPDEKLFF.

This chain joins TRBV2 and TRBJ2-1; D is perhaps TRBD1 (5 bases). Germline V gives CDR1 SNHLY, CDR2 FYNNEI. The CDR3 has 11 residues. Trimming cost V 5 bases and J 8 bases, with 7 bases left between them. The CDR3 here is CASSQGYEQFF. For the CDR3, the DNA is TGTGCCAGCAGTCAGGGTTATGAGCAGTTCTTC.

The V call is TRBV19, the J call TRBJ2-7; D is unclear. Germline V gene sequence: CDR1 LNHDA, CDR2 SQIVND (reference sequence). Trimming took 3 bases from V and 1 from J, leaving 13 bases between them. The CDR3 is 15 amino acids. CDR3 amino acids: CASSISDQISYEQYF. DNA for the CDR3: TGTGCCAGTAGTATTTCGGACCAAATTTCCTACGAGCAGTACTTC. Together with reference TRBV19 and TRBJ2-7, the CDR3 gives the full variable domain: DGGITQSPKYLFRKEGQNVTLSCEQNLNHDAMYWYRQDPGQGLRLIYYSQIVNDFQKGDIAEGYSVSREKKESFPLTVTSAQKNPTAFYLCASSISDQISYEQYFGPGTRLTVT.

This clone was detected once. The gene calls are TRBV2 and TRBJ1-2; D gene unclear. Between the trimmed V and J ends, which lost 9 bases and 1 base, there was a span of 6 bases. This CDR3 is built from 11 residues. Germline lookup yields CDR1 SNHLY and CDR2 FYNNEI. DNA of the CDR3: TGTGCCAGTGGGTTTAACTATGGCTACACCTTC. Translated: CASGFNYGYTF. Supplemented by reference TRBV2 and TRBJ1-2, the full variable domain reads EPEVTQTPSHQVTQMGQEVILRCVPISNHLYFYWYRQILGQKVEFLVSFYNNEISEKSEIFDDQFSVERPDGSNFTLKIRSTKLEDSAMYFCASGFNYGYTFGSGTRLTVV.

Notes on this clone: One end of the junction fails to match germline, which may point to a read error. The J gene is TRBJ2-1, the V gene TRBV7-2; TRBD2 agrees at 9 bases. Germline V CDR1 and CDR2: SGHTA, FQGNSA. The CDR3 runs 15 residues. The CDR3 coding sequence is TGTGCCAGCAGGCTCACTGGGACTAGCTACGATGAGCAGTTCTTC. As protein: CASRLTGTSYDEQFF.

The chain couples TRBV5-4 to TRBJ2-1; 11 nucleotides match TRBD2. The CDR3 runs to 15 residues. With V trimmed by 4 bases and J by 6 bases, 6 bases remained unmatched. Germline V gene sequence: CDR1 SGHNT, CDR2 YYREEE (reference sequence). CDR3: CASSPTSGEGNEQFF. The CDR3, as DNA: TGTGCCAGCAGCCCGACTAGCGGGGAGGGCAATGAGCAGTTCTTC.

This clone was seen repeatedly, ten times or more. V gene TRBV28 combines with J gene TRBJ1-3; D possibly corresponds to TRBD1 (6 bases). The CDR3 runs 18 residues. Germline loops: CDR1 MDHEN, CDR2 SYDVKM. The germline V and J ends were trimmed by 6 bases and 0 bases, with 21 bases remaining between them. CDR3: CASRTGRGTTYSGNTIYF. The DNA for the CDR3 is TGTGCCAGCAGAACTGGGAGGGGGACAACTTACTCTGGAAACACCATATATTTT.

This clone was seen once. It may be a read error: a sequence one base away is much more abundant. This chain links TRBV11-1 with TRBJ1-1; D may be TRBD1 (5 bases). The germline V gene encodes CDR1 SGHAT and CDR2 FQDESV (reference sequence). CDR3 length equals 13 residues. Trimming took off 3 bases at V and 1 base at J, with 6 bases between the two ends. CDR3: CASSFQGNTEAFF. CDR3 DNA sequence: TGTGCCAGCAGCTTCCAGGGGAACACTGAAGCTTTCTTT.